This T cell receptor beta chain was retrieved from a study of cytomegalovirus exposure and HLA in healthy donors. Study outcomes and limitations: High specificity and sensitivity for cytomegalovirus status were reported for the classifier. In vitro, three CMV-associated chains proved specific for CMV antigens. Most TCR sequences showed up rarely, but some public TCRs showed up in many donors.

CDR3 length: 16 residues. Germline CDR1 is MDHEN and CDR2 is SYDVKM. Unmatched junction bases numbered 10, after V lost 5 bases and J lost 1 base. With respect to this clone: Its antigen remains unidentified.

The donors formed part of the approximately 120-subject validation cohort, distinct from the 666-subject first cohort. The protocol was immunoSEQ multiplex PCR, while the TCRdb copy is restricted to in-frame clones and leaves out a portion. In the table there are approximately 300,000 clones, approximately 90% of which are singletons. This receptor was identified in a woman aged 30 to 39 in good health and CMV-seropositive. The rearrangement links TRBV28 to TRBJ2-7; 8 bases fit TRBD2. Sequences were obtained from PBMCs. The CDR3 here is CASSPLAGPYSYEQYF. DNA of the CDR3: TGTGCCAGCAGTCCCTTAGCGGGACCGTATTCCTACGAGCAGTACTTC.